The rows below give T cell receptor beta chains drawn from one sample of a study of blood T cell repertoires in COVID-19. Sequencing was performed with immunoSEQ multiplex PCR; in TCRdb, only in-frame clones are kept and a portion is missing. The sample includes 100,000 to 150,000 clones, roughly 80% seen only once; the top ten take approximately 18%. The sequencing sample was made of peripheral blood. Every receptor here comes from a woman at least 80 years old with acute or convalescent COVID-19. Each CDR3 is given with its conserved first and last residue. The order of the fields is CDR3 DNA, CDR3 protein, V gene, clone size, D gene, CDR3 length, J gene. The D gene is left open where the match is weak. Some rows have no size entry. The others give once, few or many, or a class for an expanded clone.

CDR3 DNA: TGCGCCAGCAGCCACATCTTACACCCGCCAGCTAACTATGGCTACACCTTC; CDR3 protein: CASSHILHPPANYGYTF; V gene: TRBV4-1; clone size: -; D gene: -; CDR3 length: 17; J gene: TRBJ1-2
CDR3 DNA: TGCGCCAGCAGTCATCCCGAGGATAACTATGGCTACACCTTC; CDR3 protein: CASSHPEDNYGYTF; V gene: TRBV23-1; clone size: -; D gene: -; CDR3 length: 14; J gene: TRBJ1-2
CDR3 DNA: TGTGCCACCAGCAGCGGGGGGGGGACTAGCGGGAGGACCGAGCAGTACTTC; CDR3 protein: CATSSGGGTSGRTEQYF; V gene: TRBV15; clone size: -; D gene: TRBD2; CDR3 length: 17; J gene: TRBJ2-7
CDR3 DNA: TGTGCCATCAGTGACCCAGGGGGCCGTAACTATGGCTACACCTTC; CDR3 protein: CAISDPGGRNYGYTF; V gene: TRBV10-3; clone size: -; D gene: TRBD1; CDR3 length: 15; J gene: TRBJ1-2
CDR3 DNA: TGTGCAAGTCGCCAAGGACAGGGCCACTATGGCTACACCTTC; CDR3 protein: CASRQGQGHYGYTF; V gene: TRBV12-2; clone size: -; D gene: -; CDR3 length: 14; J gene: TRBJ1-2
CDR3 DNA: TGCAGCGTTGTCAGGACAGTAAACACTGAAGCTTTCTTT; CDR3 protein: CSVVRTVNTEAFF; V gene: TRBV29-1; clone size: -; D gene: -; CDR3 length: 13; J gene: TRBJ1-1
CDR3 DNA: TGTGCCAGCAGCCCTTCAGGGAAGAACACTGAAGCTTTCTTT; CDR3 protein: CASSPSGKNTEAFF; V gene: TRBV6-2/TRBV6-3; clone size: few; D gene: -; CDR3 length: 14; J gene: TRBJ1-1
CDR3 DNA: TGCGCCAGCAGCTTCACGGGACAGGGCCACGAGCAGTACTTC; CDR3 protein: CASSFTGQGHEQYF; V gene: TRBV5-1; clone size: -; D gene: TRBD1; CDR3 length: 14; J gene: TRBJ2-7
CDR3 DNA: TGCGCCAGCAGCTTGGGCTGGGGGGGCGCAGATACGCAGTATTTT; CDR3 protein: CASSLGWGGADTQYF; V gene: TRBV5-1; clone size: -; D gene: -; CDR3 length: 15; J gene: TRBJ2-3
CDR3 DNA: TGTGCCAGCAGCTTGGGCAGGGGGCGGGCCAATGAGCAGTTCTTC; CDR3 protein: CASSLGRGRANEQFF; V gene: TRBV5-4; clone size: once; D gene: TRBD1; CDR3 length: 15; J gene: TRBJ2-1
CDR3 DNA: TGTGCCAGCAGCCCTGGCCCGGGGTCTAACTATGGCTACACCTTC; CDR3 protein: CASSPGPGSNYGYTF; V gene: TRBV11-2; clone size: -; D gene: -; CDR3 length: 15; J gene: TRBJ1-2
CDR3 DNA: TGTGCCAGCAGCTTATTGAGGGTGAGGGCTTACGAGCAGTACTTC; CDR3 protein: CASSLLRVRAYEQYF; V gene: TRBV11-2; clone size: -; D gene: -; CDR3 length: 15; J gene: TRBJ2-7
CDR3 DNA: TGTGCCAGCTCACCACAATTGACCGAGGCCACTGGAAACACCATATATTTT; CDR3 protein: CASSPQLTEATGNTIYF; V gene: TRBV18; clone size: -; D gene: -; CDR3 length: 17; J gene: TRBJ1-3
CDR3 DNA: TGTGCCAGCAGCTTAGTGAGGGGGTCAGATACGCAGTATTTT; CDR3 protein: CASSLVRGSDTQYF; V gene: TRBV11-3; clone size: -; D gene: -; CDR3 length: 14; J gene: TRBJ2-3
CDR3 DNA: TGCGCCAGCACCGAGAGCGGGGCCACAGATACGCAGTATTTT; CDR3 protein: CASTESGATDTQYF; V gene: TRBV5-1; clone size: -; D gene: TRBD2; CDR3 length: 14; J gene: TRBJ2-3
CDR3 DNA: TGTGCCAGCAGTTTCGAACAGGGGCGGTCAACTAATGAAAAACTGTTTTTT; CDR3 protein: CASSFEQGRSTNEKLFF; V gene: TRBV6-2/TRBV6-3; clone size: -; D gene: TRBD1; CDR3 length: 17; J gene: TRBJ1-4
CDR3 DNA: TGTGCCAGCAGTCGGCTCTCCCACGAAGGGACTAGCGATGAGCAGTTCTTC; CDR3 protein: CASSRLSHEGTSDEQFF; V gene: TRBV27; clone size: few; D gene: TRBD2; CDR3 length: 17; J gene: TRBJ2-1
CDR3 DNA: TGTGCCAGCAGCGTAGGGCAGAATTCTAACTATGGCTACACCTTC; CDR3 protein: CASSVGQNSNYGYTF; V gene: TRBV9; clone size: -; D gene: -; CDR3 length: 15; J gene: TRBJ1-2
CDR3 DNA: TGTGCCAGCAGCGTAATAGCGGGGGGGTACAATGAGCAGTTCTTC; CDR3 protein: CASSVIAGGYNEQFF; V gene: TRBV9; clone size: -; D gene: TRBD2; CDR3 length: 15; J gene: TRBJ2-1
CDR3 DNA: TGTGCCAGCAGCCAAGATAGAGGTTTGAGCGGGGGGGCCAGGAAGACCCAGTACTTC; CDR3 protein: CASSQDRGLSGGARKTQYF; V gene: TRBV3-1/TRBV3-2; clone size: -; D gene: TRBD2; CDR3 length: 19; J gene: TRBJ2-5
CDR3 DNA: TGTGCCAGTAGTATAGCAACTAGCGGGAGCCGCGAGCAGTACTTC; CDR3 protein: CASSIATSGSREQYF; V gene: TRBV19; clone size: -; D gene: TRBD2; CDR3 length: 15; J gene: TRBJ2-7
CDR3 DNA: TGTGCCAGCAGCTTGGGGCTAGCGGGGGGGCCTAGCACAGATACGCAGTATTTT; CDR3 protein: CASSLGLAGGPSTDTQYF; V gene: TRBV5-5; clone size: few; D gene: TRBD2; CDR3 length: 18; J gene: TRBJ2-3
CDR3 DNA: TGCAGCGTTGAATTAACAGGGGAAAGCAATCAGCCCCAGTATTTT; CDR3 protein: CSVELTGESNQPQYF; V gene: TRBV29-1; clone size: -; D gene: TRBD1; CDR3 length: 15; J gene: TRBJ2-3
CDR3 DNA: TGCGCCAGCAGTCCCGGCTCGGAGGAGACGAACACTGAAGCTTTCTTT; CDR3 protein: CASSPGSEETNTEAFF; V gene: TRBV23-1; clone size: -; D gene: -; CDR3 length: 16; J gene: TRBJ1-1
CDR3 DNA: TGCGCCAGCAGCCAGGGACAGGGACGTGAAAAACTGTTTTTT; CDR3 protein: CASSQGQGREKLFF; V gene: TRBV4-3; clone size: -; D gene: TRBD1; CDR3 length: 14; J gene: TRBJ1-4
CDR3 DNA: TGTGCCAGTAGTGCACCGGGACTAGCGGGGGGGCCCGATACGCAGTATTTT; CDR3 protein: CASSAPGLAGGPDTQYF; V gene: TRBV19; clone size: once; D gene: TRBD2; CDR3 length: 17; J gene: TRBJ2-3
CDR3 DNA: TGTGCCAGCAGTTACTCTGTCGTCCTCTCCGAGCAGTACTTC; CDR3 protein: CASSYSVVLSEQYF; V gene: TRBV6-2/TRBV6-3; clone size: -; D gene: -; CDR3 length: 14; J gene: TRBJ2-7
CDR3 DNA: TGTGCCAGTAGTCCAGGGAAATACACTGAAGCTTTCTTT; CDR3 protein: CASSPGKYTEAFF; V gene: TRBV19; clone size: -; D gene: -; CDR3 length: 13; J gene: TRBJ1-1
CDR3 DNA: TGTGCCAGCAGAACGAGCGGGCTTGATACGCAGTATTTT; CDR3 protein: CASRTSGLDTQYF; V gene: TRBV5-6; clone size: -; D gene: -; CDR3 length: 13; J gene: TRBJ2-3
CDR3 DNA: TGTGCCAGTAGTATTGGCGCGGGCTCCGGCGGCTACACCTTC; CDR3 protein: CASSIGAGSGGYTF; V gene: TRBV19; clone size: -; D gene: -; CDR3 length: 14; J gene: TRBJ1-2
CDR3 DNA: TGTGCCAGTAGGACGGACAGGGGGCACAATCAGCCCCAGCATTTT; CDR3 protein: CASRTDRGHNQPQHF; V gene: TRBV19; clone size: -; D gene: TRBD1; CDR3 length: 15; J gene: TRBJ1-5
CDR3 DNA: TGTGCCAGTAGTGAAGGACAGGTATCCGAAAAACTGTTTTTT; CDR3 protein: CASSEGQVSEKLFF; V gene: TRBV19; clone size: -; D gene: TRBD1; CDR3 length: 14; J gene: TRBJ1-4
CDR3 DNA: TGTGCCAGCAGCCTGGGCCCTTTGGGGGGAGGCAATCAGCCCCAGCATTTT; CDR3 protein: CASSLGPLGGGNQPQHF; V gene: TRBV21-1; clone size: few; D gene: -; CDR3 length: 17; J gene: TRBJ1-5
CDR3 DNA: TGTGCCAGCAGCACAACCGGGACAGGTTTCGGCTACGAGCAGTACTTC; CDR3 protein: CASSTTGTGFGYEQYF; V gene: TRBV11-2; clone size: -; D gene: TRBD1; CDR3 length: 16; J gene: TRBJ2-7
CDR3 DNA: TGTGCCAGCAGTTTATGGGCCGCGCGGGACTACAATGAGCAGTTCTTC; CDR3 protein: CASSLWAARDYNEQFF; V gene: TRBV27; clone size: -; D gene: -; CDR3 length: 16; J gene: TRBJ2-1
CDR3 DNA: TGTGCCAGCAGCTTAGGGGGGGACAGGTCCGCCTACGAGCAGTACTTC; CDR3 protein: CASSLGGDRSAYEQYF; V gene: TRBV11-1; clone size: -; D gene: TRBD1; CDR3 length: 16; J gene: TRBJ2-7
CDR3 DNA: TGTGCCAGTAGTATGCGGGGGCGCTGGTCCGAAAAACTGTTTTTT; CDR3 protein: CASSMRGRWSEKLFF; V gene: TRBV19; clone size: -; D gene: -; CDR3 length: 15; J gene: TRBJ1-4
CDR3 DNA: TGTGCCAGCAGCTGGACAGGGCGTGGCACCGGGGAGCTGTTTTTT; CDR3 protein: CASSWTGRGTGELFF; V gene: TRBV5-6; clone size: -; D gene: TRBD1; CDR3 length: 15; J gene: TRBJ2-2
CDR3 DNA: TGCAGCGTTGAAGGGCAGGGATACGAGCAGTACTTC; CDR3 protein: CSVEGQGYEQYF; V gene: TRBV29-1; clone size: -; D gene: -; CDR3 length: 12; J gene: TRBJ2-7
CDR3 DNA: TGTGCCAGCAGTGAATCGGGACACGGAACCTACGAGCAGTACTTC; CDR3 protein: CASSESGHGTYEQYF; V gene: TRBV6-1; clone size: -; D gene: -; CDR3 length: 15; J gene: TRBJ2-7
CDR3 DNA: TGTGCCAGCAGCTTGGGAGGCGGACAGAGGGAGACCCAGTACTTC; CDR3 protein: CASSLGGGQRETQYF; V gene: TRBV5-4; clone size: -; D gene: -; CDR3 length: 15; J gene: TRBJ2-5
CDR3 DNA: TGTGCCAGCAGCTTCCGGCCGGGGTTGGACACCGGGGAGCTGTTTTTT; CDR3 protein: CASSFRPGLDTGELFF; V gene: TRBV7-2; clone size: -; D gene: -; CDR3 length: 16; J gene: TRBJ2-2
CDR3 DNA: TGTGCCAGTAGTATGAGAAAGGACAGGGTGAACTATGGCTACACCTTC; CDR3 protein: CASSMRKDRVNYGYTF; V gene: TRBV19; clone size: -; D gene: TRBD1; CDR3 length: 16; J gene: TRBJ1-2